This passage covers 15 T cell receptor beta chains from one sample sequenced in a study of shared clonotypes between healthy human individuals. Sequencing was performed with immunoSEQ multiplex PCR; in TCRdb, only in-frame clones are kept and a portion is missing. The sample includes around 720,000 clones, 73% of them seen just once. The source material was memory CD4+ T cells sorted from blood. Described subset: CD45RA-negative fraction. The receptor source for this set is a woman in her thirties in good health.

The chain recombines TRBV7-9 with TRBJ2-3, with D uncertain. The V gene lost 1 base and the J gene lost 2 bases, with 1 base spanning the gap. Germline V gene data show CDR1 as SEHNR and CDR2 as FQNEAQ (reference sequence). This CDR3 has 12 amino acids. CDR3 in amino acids: CASSLDTDTQYF. Written as DNA, the CDR3 is TGTGCCAGCAGCTTAGACACAGATACGCAGTATTTT.

The V call is TRBV27, the J call TRBJ2-6; tentative D call: TRBD2 (5 bases). Germline loops: CDR1 MNHEY, CDR2 SMNVEV (reference sequence). Between the trimmed V and J ends, which lost 3 bases and 0 bases, there was a span of 15 bases. The CDR3 length is 18 residues. CDR3 sequence reads: CASSLFFDGISGANVLTF. For the CDR3, the DNA is TGTGCCAGCAGTTTGTTCTTCGACGGGATCTCTGGGGCCAACGTCCTGACTTTC.

This clone came up many times. The chain couples TRBV30 to TRBJ2-7; 8 bases fit TRBD2. Trimming at V came to 3 bases and at J to 5 bases, leaving 6 bases not matched to a gene. Germline lookup yields CDR1 GTSNPN and CDR2 SVGIG (reference sequence). The CDR3 is 13 amino acids. DNA for the CDR3: TGTGCCTGGAGGCGGGAGGTGTTCGACGAGCAGTACTTC. Translation: CAWRREVFDEQYF.

This clone was recorded a few times. This chain links TRBV19 with TRBJ2-1; no clear D gene. The germline V gene encodes CDR1 LNHDA and CDR2 SQIVND (reference sequence). The CDR3 length is 12 residues. Trimming pared 5 bases from V and 4 bases from J, leaving 6 bases between. The chain's CDR3 is CASSSQYNEQFF. The CDR3 nucleotides are TGTGCCAGTAGTTCGCAGTACAATGAGCAGTTCTTC.

The chain recombines TRBV5-4 with TRBJ1-2, with TRBD1 as a possible D gene (6 bases). The CDR3 extends over 16 amino acids. The V end was cut by 6 bases, the J end by 2 bases, with 20 bases between. CDR1 and CDR2 from the germline V gene are SGHNT and YYREEE (reference sequence). The CDR3 DNA sequence: TGTGCCAGCATCCCGGGCGGGGCAGGGGCAAACTATGGCTACACCTTC. Its protein is CASIPGGAGANYGYTF.

The chain carries TRBV5-1 and TRBJ1-5, with 8 bases that match TRBD1. The CDR3 sequence is 13 residues long. Trimming removed 4 bases from V and 7 bases from J; junction bases left unmatched: 4. CDR1 is SGHRS, CDR2 YFSETQ, per germline. CDR3 in amino acids: CASSPDRDQPQHF. In DNA, the CDR3 is TGCGCCAGCAGCCCGGACAGGGACCAGCCCCAGCATTTT.

This rearrangement joins TRBV27 to TRBJ2-2; 9 nucleotides align to TRBD2. CDR3 length: 18 amino acids. Germline V gene data show CDR1 as MNHEY and CDR2 as SMNVEV (reference sequence). The trim removed 5 bases at V and 7 bases at J, leaving 17 bases unmatched. The CDR3 loop is CASSPPFGAGGPNGELFF. In DNA, the CDR3 is TGTGCCAGCAGTCCCCCATTTGGGGCGGGAGGGCCAAACGGGGAGCTGTTTTTT.

This clone occurred once. The same CDR3 is also encoded by other DNA sequences in this sample. The chain carries TRBV4-1 and TRBJ2-3, with unresolved D. Between the trimmed V and J ends, which lost 1 base and 4 bases, there was a span of 3 bases. The CDR3 covers 12 residues. Germline V CDR1 and CDR2: MGHRA, YSYEKL. The CDR3 DNA is TGCGCCAGCAGCCAAGTCGCAGATACGCAGTATTTT. Translation gives CASSQVADTQYF.

This clone showed up just a few times. The chain recombines TRBV4-1 with TRBJ2-7; tentatively, D is TRBD1 (6 bases). The CDR3 length is 13 residues. The germline CDR1 and CDR2 sequences are MGHRA and YSYEKL. Trimming stripped 0 bases from V and 12 bases from J, with 15 bases between. CDR3 coding DNA: TGCGCCAGCAGCCAAGATACGCAGGGGACATCGTACTTC. Translating it yields CASSQDTQGTSYF.

The V gene is TRBV5-1, the J gene TRBJ2-1; weak D call: TRBD2 (5 bases). Germline loops: CDR1 SGHRS, CDR2 YFSETQ. This CDR3 has 14 amino acids. V was trimmed by 6 bases and J by 0 bases, leaving 10 bases between them. CDR3 protein: CASTFGNSYNEQFF. DNA of the CDR3: TGCGCCAGCACGTTCGGGAACTCCTACAATGAGCAGTTCTTC.

V and J are TRBV29-1 and TRBJ1-1; no clear D. Per germline, CDR1 SQVTM and CDR2 ANQGSEA. V gave up 6 bases and J gave up 8 bases, with 22 bases separating them. This CDR3 spans 14 amino acids. CDR3 in amino acids: CSVHTIRAQTEAFF. CDR3 DNA sequence: TGCAGCGTCCACACAATCCGGGCCCAGACAGAAGCTTTCTTT.

The chain couples TRBV5-1 to TRBJ1-4, with a weak D call TRBD1 (6 bases). The CDR3 is 14 residues long. V was trimmed by 5 bases and J by 0 bases, leaving 8 bases between them. Germline CDR1 is SGHRS and CDR2 is YFSETQ. The CDR3 region is CASRTGATNEKLFF. The DNA of the CDR3 is TGCGCCAGCAGGACAGGCGCAACTAATGAAAAACTGTTTTTT.

This sequence joins TRBV6-1 and TRBJ1-5, with D unresolved. CDR3 length equals 14 residues. Trimming cost V 6 bases and J 7 bases, with 16 bases left between them. Germline V gene data show CDR1 as MNHNS and CDR2 as SASEGT. CDR3 region: CASRGRAQAQPQHF. CDR3 bases: TGTGCCAGCAGAGGAAGGGCTCAGGCCCAGCCCCAGCATTTT.

Regarding this clone: Other DNA sequences in this sample translate to the same CDR3. The V call is TRBV27, the J call TRBJ2-1; no definite D call. Germline-derived CDR1 and CDR2 are MNHEY and SMNVEV (reference sequence). The V end lost 4 bases, the J end lost 5 bases, and 3 bases lay between the germline ends. The CDR3 spans 11 residues. CDR3 region: CASSSNNEQFF. CDR3 nucleotide sequence: TGTGCCAGCAGTTCGAACAATGAGCAGTTCTTC.

A note on this clone: A much larger clone differs from this one at a single base, so this may be a read error. The chain combines TRBV28 with TRBJ2-4, with 11 bases identical to TRBD1. CDR1 is MDHEN and CDR2 is SYDVKM in the germline V gene. Trimming cost V 4 bases and J 9 bases; bases outside gene matches: 8. This CDR3 spans 15 amino acids. CDR3 in amino acids: CASSSSRTGGSIQYF. DNA for the CDR3: TGTGCCAGCAGTTCGTCCAGGACAGGGGGCAGCATTCAGTACTTC.